This TCR beta chain was obtained from a study of neoadjuvant nivolumab and ipilimumab in lung cancer. Study-wide results and limits: Pretherapy blood TCR richness correlated positively with resected tumor richness.

This table comes from immunoSEQ multiplex PCR, and its TCRdb copy is limited to in-frame clones, with some not included. The profile shows 44,000 or so clones, 75% to 90% of them singletons. About this clone: Its antigen is not identified.

Trimming cost V 3 bases and J 0 bases, with 5 bases left between them. The CDR3 covers 14 residues. CDR1 is KGHSH, CDR2 LQKENI, per germline. Specimen: blood, collected before neoadjuvant nivolumab, alone or with ipilimumab. The V gene is TRBV18, the J gene TRBJ1-4; D gene ambiguous. The receptor comes from an adult with non-small cell lung cancer. Some clones in this sample may be carry-over from other donors' samples. The CDR3 DNA reads TGTGCCAGCTCACCGGTGGCAACTAATGAAAAACTGTTTTTT. The encoded protein is CASSPVATNEKLFF.